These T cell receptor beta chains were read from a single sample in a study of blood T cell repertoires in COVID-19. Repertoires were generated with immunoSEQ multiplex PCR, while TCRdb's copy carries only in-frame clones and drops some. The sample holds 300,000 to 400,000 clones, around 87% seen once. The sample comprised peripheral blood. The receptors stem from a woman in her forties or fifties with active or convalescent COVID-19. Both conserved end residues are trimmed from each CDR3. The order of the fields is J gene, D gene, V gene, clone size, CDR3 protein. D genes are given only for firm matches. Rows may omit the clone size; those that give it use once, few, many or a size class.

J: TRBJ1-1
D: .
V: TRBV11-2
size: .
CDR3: ASSPGWTTAGYTEAF

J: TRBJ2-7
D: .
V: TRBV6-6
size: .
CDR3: ASRPGTSAYEQY

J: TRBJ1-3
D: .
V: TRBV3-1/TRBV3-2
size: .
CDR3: ASSQGSRAGNTIY

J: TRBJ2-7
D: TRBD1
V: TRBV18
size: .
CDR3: ASSPISVPTGVTYEQY

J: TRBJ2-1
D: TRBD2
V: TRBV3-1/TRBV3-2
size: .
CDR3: ASSQPGGTSGYNEQF

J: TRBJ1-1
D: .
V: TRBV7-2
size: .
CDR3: ASSLKVRLVEAF

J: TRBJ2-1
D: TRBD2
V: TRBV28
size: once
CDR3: ASSLLAGGGEQF

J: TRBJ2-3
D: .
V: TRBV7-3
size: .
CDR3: ASSPQGRPNTDTQY

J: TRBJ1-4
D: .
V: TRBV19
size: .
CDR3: ASTSIWESNEKLF

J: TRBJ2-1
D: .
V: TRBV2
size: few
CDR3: ASSLQGFSF

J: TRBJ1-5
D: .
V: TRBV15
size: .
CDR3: ATSRASNTGSGNQPQH

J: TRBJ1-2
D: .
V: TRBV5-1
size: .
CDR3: ASSTDGFGIYGYT

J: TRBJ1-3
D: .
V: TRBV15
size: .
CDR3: ATSSGGSGNTIY

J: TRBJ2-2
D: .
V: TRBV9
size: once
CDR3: ASSVGAGTGELF

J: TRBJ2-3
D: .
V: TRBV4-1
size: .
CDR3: ASSQRRESTDTQY

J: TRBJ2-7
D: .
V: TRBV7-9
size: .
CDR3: ASSLSRDYEQY

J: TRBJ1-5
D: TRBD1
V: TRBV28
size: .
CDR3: ASVEGASNQPQH

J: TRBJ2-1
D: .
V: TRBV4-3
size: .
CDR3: ASSQVGAIYNEQF

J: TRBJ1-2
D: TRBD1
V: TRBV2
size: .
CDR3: AIRGSRGRGDGYT

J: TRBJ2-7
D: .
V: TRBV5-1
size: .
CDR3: ASGQGGEQY

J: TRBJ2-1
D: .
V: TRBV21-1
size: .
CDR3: ASSKDGPSGRAGEQF

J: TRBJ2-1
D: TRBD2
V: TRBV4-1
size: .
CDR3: ASSQLGKATSGGAVYEQF

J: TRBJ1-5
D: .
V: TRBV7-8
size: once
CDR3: ASSLVRENQPQH

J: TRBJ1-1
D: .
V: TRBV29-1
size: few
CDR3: SVEDPRGYTEAF

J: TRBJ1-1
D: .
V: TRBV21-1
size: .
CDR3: ASSRLPTMNTEAF

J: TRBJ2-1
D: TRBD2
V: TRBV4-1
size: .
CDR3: ASSAPGTKYNEQF

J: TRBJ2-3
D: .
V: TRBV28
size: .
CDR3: ASSLWDRVRPDTQY

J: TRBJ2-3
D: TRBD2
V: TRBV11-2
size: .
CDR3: ASSPLKGGIRTTDTQY

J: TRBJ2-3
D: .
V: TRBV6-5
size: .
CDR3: ASRPRKGGTDTQY

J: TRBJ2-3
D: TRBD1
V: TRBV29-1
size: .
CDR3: SVDYWTGTTDTQY

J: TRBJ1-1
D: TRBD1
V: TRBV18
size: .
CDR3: ASSPLPDRGEAF

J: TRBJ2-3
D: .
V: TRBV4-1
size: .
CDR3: ASSQVGFADTQY

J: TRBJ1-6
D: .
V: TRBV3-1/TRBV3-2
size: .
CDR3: ASSQDSGYNSPLH

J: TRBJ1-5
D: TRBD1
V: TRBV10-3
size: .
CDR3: AISDRGRGNQPQH

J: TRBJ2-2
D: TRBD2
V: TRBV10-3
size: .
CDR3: AIRESGKTGELF

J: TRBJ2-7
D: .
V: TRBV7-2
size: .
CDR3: ASRPPGSYEQY

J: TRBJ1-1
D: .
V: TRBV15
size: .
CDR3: ATSRGGTEKAF

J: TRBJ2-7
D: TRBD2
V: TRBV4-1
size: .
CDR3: ASSQSVTGGTYEQY

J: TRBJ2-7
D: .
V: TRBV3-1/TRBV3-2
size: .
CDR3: ASSQYSYEQY

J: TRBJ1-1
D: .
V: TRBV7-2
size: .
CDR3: ASSSQGNTEAF

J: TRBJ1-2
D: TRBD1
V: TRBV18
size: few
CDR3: ASSPRTGEGYT

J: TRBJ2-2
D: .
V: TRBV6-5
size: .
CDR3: ASSYSRTASGELF

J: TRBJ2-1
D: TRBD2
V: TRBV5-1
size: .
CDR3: ASSPGLAGANEQF

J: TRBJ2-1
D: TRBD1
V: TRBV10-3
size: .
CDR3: AIRAGTENNEQF

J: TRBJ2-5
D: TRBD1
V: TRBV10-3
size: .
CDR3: AISRTGGQETQY

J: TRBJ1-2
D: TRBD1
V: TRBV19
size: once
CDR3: ASSGQDWGYT

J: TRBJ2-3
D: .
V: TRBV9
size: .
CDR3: ASSVGGSGYTDTQY

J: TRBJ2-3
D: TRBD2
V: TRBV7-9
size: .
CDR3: ASSALAASRDTQY